Below, 30 T cell receptor beta chains from the same sample are listed, as sequenced in a study of CD8+ T cells in alopecia areata (dated by TCRdb to about 2018). The label giving this sample's treatment or condition can be read as: oral pan-JAK inhibitor, 5-10 mg twice daily. Libraries were constructed by the immunoSEQ multiplex PCR assay. For TCR sequencing, RNA was extracted from every sample and reverse transcribed into cDNA to serve as template. TCRdb holds this immuneACCESS table with in-frame rearrangements only. Some clones are missing; in checked studies, unresolved V genes explain under half, and the rest has no known cause. This sample holds 150,000 to 200,000 clones; 58% were observed only once. The top ten clones comprise roughly 17% of the sample. Sequencing used CD4+ T cells sorted from blood, obtained between weeks 55 and 65, from a patient treated with tofacitinib. These receptors all stem from a human donor with alopecia areata.

This chain uses TRBV10-3 with TRBJ1-2, with a possible D match to TRBD1 (5 bases). Germline V gene lookup returns CDR1 ENHRY and CDR2 SYGVKD. V was clipped by 6 bases and J by 4 bases, with 30 bases between them. The CDR3 consists of 19 residues. The CDR3 here is CAISRNLGDGGFLRYGYTF. CDR3 DNA sequence: TGTGCCATCAGCAGGAACTTAGGGGATGGAGGGTTCCTCCGCTATGGCTACACCTTC.

The V gene is TRBV6-4, the J gene TRBJ2-3, with 7 bases matching TRBD2. CDR3 length: 15 residues. Germline CDR1 reads MRHNA; CDR2 reads SNTAGT. V trimming: 2 bases; J trimming: 7 bases; junction bases outside the gene matches: 9. For the CDR3, the DNA is TGTGCCAGCAGTGACGGCCCGGGGGGTCGAAATACGCAGTATTTT. It is translated as CASSDGPGGRNTQYF.

The V and J genes are TRBV2 and TRBJ2-3, with 8 bases identical to TRBD1. Germline V CDR1 and CDR2: SNHLY, FYNNEI. The CDR3 loop spans 16 amino acids. The junction had 11 bases not matched to a gene; V was cut back by 5 bases and J by 4 bases. The CDR3 DNA is TGTGCCAGCAGTCGTTTCGGACAGGGAATCGCAGATACGCAGTATTTT. It specifies CASSRFGQGIADTQYF. Looking up the rest from reference TRBV2 and TRBJ2-3 gives the full variable domain: EPEVTQTPSHQVTQMGQEVILRCVPISNHLYFYWYRQILGQKVEFLVSFYNNEISEKSEIFDDQFSVERPDGSNFTLKIRSTKLEDSAMYFCASSRFGQGIADTQYFGPGTRLTVL.

The chain combines TRBV5-6 with TRBJ1-1; possibly TRBD1 for D (5 bases). V was shortened by 2 bases and J by 4 bases, with 12 bases between the two germline ends. Germline V lookup: CDR1 SGHDT, CDR2 YYEEEE. This CDR3 is built from 14 residues. CDR3: CASSLSGGGTEAFF. The CDR3 DNA reads TGTGCCAGCAGCTTATCAGGCGGGGGCACTGAAGCTTTCTTT.

The chain carries TRBV19 and TRBJ1-5, with D maybe TRBD1 (5 bases). Germline CDR1 LNHDA, CDR2 SQIVND (reference sequence). The V end lost 5 bases, the J end lost 4 bases, and 18 bases lay between the germline ends. This CDR3 has 16 amino acids. The CDR3 coding sequence is TGTGCCAGTAGTCCCACTTCAGGGTCCCCTAATCAGCCCCAGCATTTT. Its protein is CASSPTSGSPNQPQHF. Filled out from reference TRBV19 and TRBJ1-5, the complete variable domain reads DGGITQSPKYLFRKEGQNVTLSCEQNLNHDAMYWYRQDPGQGLRLIYYSQIVNDFQKGDIAEGYSVSREKKESFPLTVTSAQKNPTAFYLCASSPTSGSPNQPQHFGDGTRLSIL.

This sequence joins TRBV7-3 and TRBJ2-2, with 9 nucleotides matching TRBD2. The junction had 15 bases not matched to a gene; V was cut back by 4 bases and J by 0 bases. This CDR3 contains 20 residues. CDR1 and CDR2 (germline): SGHTA, FQGTGA. The CDR3 DNA sequence: TGTGCCAGCAGCTCCACAGGGCTAGCGGGGCTACTCTCGAACACCGGGGAGCTGTTTTTT. It specifies CASSSTGLAGLLSNTGELFF.

As DNA, the CDR3 is TGTGCCATCAGTGAGCCTACTTCAGATACGCAGTATTTT. As protein: CAISEPTSDTQYF. This chain links TRBV10-3 with TRBJ2-3, with no clear D. V shed 2 bases and J shed 4 bases, with 7 bases lying between them. CDR1 ENHRY and CDR2 SYGVKD come from the germline V gene. The CDR3 is made up of 13 amino acids.

The chain joins TRBV7-2 to TRBJ2-7; D may be TRBD1 or TRBD2 (5 bases each). The V gene's germline CDR1 is SGHTA and CDR2 FQGNSA. This CDR3 has 17 amino acids. V lost 2 bases and J 7 bases, leaving 24 bases between the germline ends. The CDR3 here is CASSLSAGTTTSREQYF. The CDR3 bases are TGTGCCAGCAGCTTATCGGCAGGGACCACAACTTCTAGGGAGCAGTACTTC.

V gene TRBV2 combines with J gene TRBJ2-5; TRBD2 agrees at 7 bases. CDR1 is SNHLY and CDR2 is FYNNEI in the germline V gene. The ends lost 8 bases at V and 5 bases at J; junction bases unmatched: 8. The CDR3 contains 13 residues. CDR3 bases: TGTGCCAGCGGTTGGACTAGTCGGGAGACCCAGTACTTC. Translating gives CASGWTSRETQYF. The full variable domain, its missing parts supplied by reference TRBV2 and TRBJ2-5, is EPEVTQTPSHQVTQMGQEVILRCVPISNHLYFYWYRQILGQKVEFLVSFYNNEISEKSEIFDDQFSVERPDGSNFTLKIRSTKLEDSAMYFCASGWTSRETQYFGPGTRLLVL.

This clone was seen only once. The rearrangement joins TRBV20-1 to TRBJ1-1; D is unresolved. Germline CDR1 is DFQATT and CDR2 is SNEGSKA (reference sequence). Trimming shortened V by 1 base and J by 7 bases, and 7 bases separated the two germline ends. This CDR3 is 11 amino acids long. CDR3 DNA: TGCAGTGCTAGAGTGGGAGTTGAAGCTTTCTTT. Translation: CSARVGVEAFF.

This rearrangement joins TRBV10-3 to TRBJ2-7; 10 bases line up with TRBD1. The V gene's germline CDR1 is ENHRY and CDR2 SYGVKD. This CDR3 spans 15 amino acids. The V gene end was trimmed by 6 bases and the J gene end by 4 bases; junction bases not matched to a gene: 9. CDR3 in amino acids: CAISQLSGQGYEQYF. CDR3 sequence (DNA): TGTGCCATCAGCCAGCTTTCGGGACAGGGGTACGAGCAGTACTTC.

This chain links TRBV30 with TRBJ2-3; unclear D gene. CDR1 is GTSNPN, CDR2 SVGIG, per germline (reference sequence). With 4 bases removed from V and 6 bases from J, the gap between germline ends came to 11 bases. The CDR3 has 12 amino acids. The CDR3 is CAWNPGADTQYF. The CDR3 nucleotides are TGTGCCTGGAACCCAGGTGCGGATACGCAGTATTTT. Together with reference TRBV30 and TRBJ2-3, the CDR3 gives the full variable domain: SQTIHQWPATLVQPVGSPLSLECTVEGTSNPNLYWYRQAAGRGLQLLFYSVGIGQISSEVPQNLSASRPQDRQFILSSKKLLLSDSGFYLCAWNPGADTQYFGPGTRLTVL.

Only a few counts were recorded for this clone. The gene calls are TRBV5-1 and TRBJ2-7; 7 bases are a match to TRBD1. J gave up 1 base and V 0 bases, and 4 bases lay outside the gene matches. This CDR3 has 15 residues. Germline CDR1 reads SGHRS; CDR2 reads YFSETQ. The CDR3 loop reads CASSLEDRNSYEQYF. The CDR3 nucleotides are TGCGCCAGCAGCTTGGAGGACAGGAATTCCTACGAGCAGTACTTC.

The chain links TRBV18 to TRBJ1-5; D is unresolved. V was cut by 3 bases and J by 5 bases, with 5 bases left in between. This CDR3 spans 12 amino acids. Germline CDR1 reads KGHSH; CDR2 reads LQKENI. This CDR3 is CASSPLDQPQHF. DNA of the CDR3: TGTGCCAGCTCACCTCTCGATCAGCCCCAGCATTTT.

This chain uses TRBV25-1 with TRBJ2-5, with no clear D. CDR1 is MGHDK and CDR2 is SYGVNS in the germline V gene. The CDR3 contains 15 residues. Trimming pared 3 bases from V and 5 bases from J, leaving 16 bases between. CDR3 sequence (DNA): TGTGCCAGCAGTGATGTCCTCCCCAGCACGGAGACCCAGTACTTC. Protein: CASSDVLPSTETQYF.

As regards this clone: Other DNA sequences in the same sample also yield this CDR3. The genes are TRBV7-9 and TRBJ2-2; D possibly matches TRBD1 or TRBD2 (5 bases each). From germline, CDR1 is SEHNR and CDR2 FQNEAQ (reference sequence). CDR3 size: 13 residues. V was shortened by 3 bases and J by 4 bases, with 6 bases between the two germline ends. This CDR3 is CASSFGGTGELFF. The DNA for the CDR3 is TGTGCCAGCAGCTTTGGGGGCACCGGGGAGCTGTTTTTT.

V gene TRBV4-1 combines with J gene TRBJ1-1, with D hard to call. V lost 5 bases and J lost 4, with 11 bases in between. The CDR3 is made up of 13 amino acids. Germline CDR1 and CDR2: MGHRA and YSYEKL. CDR3: CASSWALPTEAFF. CDR3 in DNA: TGCGCCAGCAGCTGGGCCCTTCCCACTGAAGCTTTCTTT.

J is TRBJ1-1 and V is TRBV19; maybe TRBD1 (5 bases). Germline lookup yields CDR1 LNHDA and CDR2 SQIVND (reference sequence). CDR3 length: 13 amino acids. The V end lost 5 bases, the J end lost 4 bases, and 11 bases lay between the germline ends. The CDR3 here is CASSGFRGTEAFF. The CDR3 region has the DNA TGTGCCAGTAGTGGGTTTAGGGGCACTGAAGCTTTCTTT.

The CDR3 coding sequence is TGTGCCAGCAACAGAAACTGGACTAGCCAAGAGACCCAGTACTTC. Amino acids: CASNRNWTSQETQYF. This chain links TRBV7-9 with TRBJ2-5; TRBD2 aligns across 7 bases. Trimming cost V 7 bases and J 1 base; bases outside gene matches: 9. Germline assignment: CDR1 SEHNR and CDR2 FQNEAQ (reference sequence). CDR3 length: 15 amino acids.

This clone was observed a few times. The chain uses TRBV5-1 and TRBJ2-2; a possible D gene is TRBD2 (6 bases). Germline values: CDR1 SGHRS, CDR2 YFSETQ. The CDR3 loop spans 14 amino acids. Trimming shortened V by 0 bases and J by 4 bases, and 7 bases separated the two germline ends. This chain's CDR3 is CASSLGEATGELFF. The CDR3 DNA reads as TGCGCCAGCAGCTTGGGGGAGGCCACCGGGGAGCTGTTTTTT.

The gene calls are TRBV7-2 and TRBJ2-6; D is perhaps TRBD1 (6 bases). Germline CDR1 reads SGHTA; CDR2 reads FQGNSA. V lost 1 base, J lost 4 bases, and 8 bases lay in between. CDR3 length equals 15 residues. The CDR3 sequence is CASSLDRVGANVLTF. The CDR3 DNA is TGTGCCAGCAGCTTAGACAGGGTCGGGGCCAACGTCCTGACTTTC.

The J gene is TRBJ2-7, the V gene TRBV6-6; TRBD1 aligns across 8 bases. This CDR3 has 13 amino acids. CDR1 and CDR2 (germline): MNHNY, SVGAGI (reference sequence). J lost 4 bases, V lost 5 bases, and 4 bases had no gene match. CDR3 nucleotides: TGTGCCAGCAGTCCGACAGGGGAATACGAGCAGTACTTC. It is translated as CASSPTGEYEQYF.

The chain joins TRBV7-3 to TRBJ2-1; weak D call: TRBD2 (7 bases). Looked up from germline, CDR1 is SGHTA and CDR2 is FQGTGA. Trimming stripped 5 bases from V and 3 bases from J, with 17 bases between. CDR3 length: 16 amino acids. The CDR3 DNA reads TGTGCCAGCAGCCGACAAACAGGGACTATCTACAATGAGCAGTTCTTC. It specifies CASSRQTGTIYNEQFF.

The chain is built from TRBV7-8 and TRBJ1-2, with no clear D. The CDR3 is made up of 13 amino acids. V lost 2 bases, J lost 2 bases, and 6 bases lay in between. Germline assignment: CDR1 SGHVS and CDR2 FQNEAQ. CDR3 sequence (DNA): TGTGCCAGCAGCTTAAACATAAACTATGGCTACACCTTC. The encoded protein is CASSLNINYGYTF. Combining the CDR3 with reference TRBV7-8 and TRBJ1-2 gives the whole variable domain GAGVSQSPRYKVAKRGQDVALRCDPISGHVSLFWYQQALGQGPEFLTYFQNEAQLDKSGLPSDRFFAERPEGSVSTLKIQRTQQEDSAVYLCASSLNINYGYTFGSGTRLTVV.

The CDR3 bases are TGTGCCACCAGCCCCCTTTTGGCTACCGAAGCTTTCTTT. This encodes CATSPLLATEAFF. J is TRBJ1-1 and V is TRBV15; D is unclear. The CDR3 totals 13 residues. The ends were cut back, 5 bases at V and 8 bases at J, with 15 bases in the middle. Germline CDR1 is LNHNV and CDR2 is YYDKDF (reference sequence).

This clone was found once. The chain carries TRBV7-2 and TRBJ1-1; perhaps TRBD1 as D (5 bases). Trimming left V 2 bases short and J 5 bases short, with 12 bases between. Germline CDR1 SGHTA, CDR2 FQGNSA. The CDR3 consists of 14 residues. CDR3 protein: CASSLLAGRTEAFF. The CDR3 DNA sequence: TGTGCCAGCAGCTTATTGGCAGGGAGGACTGAAGCTTTCTTT.

V usage is TRBV7-9 and J usage is TRBJ1-1, with D perhaps matching TRBD1 (5 bases). The CDR3 extends over 11 amino acids. Trimming shortened V by 5 bases and J by 8 bases, and 9 bases separated the two germline ends. Germline loops: CDR1 SEHNR, CDR2 FQNEAQ (reference sequence). The CDR3 sequence: CASSARQEAFF. The CDR3 DNA reads TGTGCCAGCAGCGCGAGACAGGAAGCTTTCTTT. Full variable domain (missing parts from reference TRBV7-9 and TRBJ1-1): DTGVSQNPRHKITKRGQNVTFRCDPISEHNRLYWYRQTLGQGPEFLTYFQNEAQLEKSRLLSDRFSAERPKGSFSTLEIQRTEQGDSAMYLCASSARQEAFFGQGTRLTVV.

J is TRBJ2-2 and V is TRBV29-1; D not resolved. CDR1 is SQVTM, CDR2 ANQGSEA, per germline. The germline V and J ends were trimmed by 0 bases and 2 bases, with 10 bases remaining between them. This CDR3 spans 15 amino acids. For the CDR3, the DNA is TGCAGCGTTGAAGATCGAAGGCACAACACCGGGGAGCTGTTTTTT. Protein product: CSVEDRRHNTGELFF.

The V call is TRBV13, the J call TRBJ1-3; D is possibly TRBD1 (5 bases). The CDR3 has 16 residues. The germline CDR1 and CDR2 sequences are PRHDT and FYEKMQ (reference sequence). Trimming removed 2 bases from V and 0 bases from J, with 11 bases in between. The CDR3 bases are TGTGCCAGCAGCTTAATGGGACGGATCTCTGGAAACACCATATATTTT. Protein: CASSLMGRISGNTIYF. The variable domain in full, completed from reference TRBV13 and TRBJ1-3, reads AAGVIQSPRHLIKEKRETATLKCYPIPRHDTVYWYQQGPGQDPQFLISFYEKMQSDKGSIPDRFSAQQFSDYHSELNMSSLELGDSALYFCASSLMGRISGNTIYFGEGSWLTVV.

This chain uses TRBV15 with TRBJ2-7; 12 bases map to TRBD1. From germline, CDR1 is LNHNV and CDR2 YYDKDF (reference sequence). The ends lost 5 bases at V and 7 bases at J; junction bases unmatched: 9. This CDR3 is 15 amino acids long. The CDR3 sequence: CATSRGGTGGREQYF. The CDR3 DNA sequence: TGTGCCACCAGCCGAGGCGGGACAGGGGGCCGAGAGCAGTACTTC.